Listed here are 18 T cell receptor beta chains from one sample, sequenced in a study of regulatory T cells in long-lasting Graves disease. TCR beta libraries were built with iRepertoire HTBI primers and Arm-PCR of CDR3 regions. TCRdb re-derived calls from the multiplex PCR reads in MiXCR, one entry per CDR3 protein. The repertoire consists of about 350,000 distinct CDR3 sequences, with 16% occurring once and the leading ten covering 20% to 25%. Indicated time point: newly diagnosed GD, antithyroid drugs for less than 3 months. PBMCs were the source of the RNA used for TCR sequencing. These data were also filed under a second study, of T cells in Graves' hyperthyroidism and ophthalmopathy.

The source material was peripheral blood mononuclear cells (PBMCs), sampled at new diagnosis, from a patient treated with antithyroid drugs. These TCRs come from a woman aged 18-29 years with Graves disease.

With regard to this clonotype: Possible read error: a much larger clone is one base away. No conserved phenylalanine or tryptophan is present at the end of the CDR3, so a read error is the likely explanation. V usage is TRBV9 and J usage is TRBJ1-6; perhaps TRBD1 as D (6 bases). The CDR3 extends over 15 amino acids. V gave up 3 bases and J gave up 8 bases, with 15 bases separating them. The germline V gene has CDR1 SGDLS and CDR2 YYNGEE. CDR3 in DNA: TGTGCCAGCAGCGATGGGGGGGGCCTGGATTCACCCCTCCACCTT. Protein product: CASSDGGGLDSPLHL.

This clonotype was seen more than once but under ten times. The chain links TRBV24-1 to TRBJ2-7; 7 positions agree with TRBD1. Trimming took 4 bases from V and 4 from J; bases not matched to a gene: 15. Per germline, CDR1 KGHDR and CDR2 SFDVKD. The CDR3 extends over 17 amino acids. The CDR3 sequence is CATSDPYRTGRTYEQYF. The DNA for the CDR3 is TGTGCCACCAGTGACCCGTACCGGACAGGTCGAACGTACGAGCAGTACTTC.

This clonotype was detected only a few times. V usage is TRBV5-1 and J usage is TRBJ2-3; D possibly corresponds to TRBD2 (5 bases). There are 16 residues in the CDR3. Trimming shortened V by 0 bases and J by 2 bases, and 13 bases separated the two germline ends. Germline V gives CDR1 SGHRS, CDR2 YFSETQ. CDR3 amino acids: CASSLEGARDTDTQYF. The CDR3 DNA sequence: TGCGCCAGCAGCTTGGAGGGAGCCCGGGACACAGATACGCAGTATTTT.

This clonotype was detected a few times. The genes are TRBV10-2 and TRBJ1-5; D uncertain. CDR1 and CDR2 from the germline V gene are WSHSY and SAAADI. V lost 0 bases, J lost 4 bases, and 10 bases lay in between. CDR3 length: 15 residues. DNA for the CDR3: TGCGCCAGCAGTGAGTCCGGGAGGGAGAATCAGCCCCAGCATTTT. Amino acids: CASSESGRENQPQHF.

Comments on this clonotype: This may be a read error, as it is one base from a much larger clone. The chain links TRBV24-1 to TRBJ1-1; the match to TRBD1 covers 9 bases. The CDR3 length is 15 residues. V lost 5 bases, J lost 3 bases, and 6 bases stayed unmatched. Germline CDR1 reads KGHDR; CDR2 reads SFDVKD. The CDR3 bases are TGTGCCACCAGTGGTTCCCGACAGGGGGACACTGAAGCTTTCTTT. Its translation: CATSGSRQGDTEAFF.

The table lists this clonotype with many counts. This chain links TRBV7-2 with TRBJ2-3, with D unclear. The CDR3 has 11 amino acids. V lost 5 bases to trimming and J lost 12 bases, with 12 bases between them. Germline CDR1 and CDR2: SGHTA and FQGNSA. The DNA of the CDR3 is TGTGCCAGCAGCCGTATAGAGAGTCAGTATTTT. This encodes CASSRIESQYF.

There are many counts of this clonotype. V usage is TRBV20-1 and J usage is TRBJ2-1, with D perhaps assigned TRBD1 or TRBD2 (5 bases each). The V end was cut by 6 bases, the J end by 7 bases, with 28 bases between. The germline V gene has CDR1 DFQATT and CDR2 SNEGSKA (reference sequence). This CDR3 has 17 residues. The CDR3 DNA sequence: TGCAGTGCCCCTTCGGAGGACGGGGCTCCGGTAATAAATGAGCAGTTCTTC. Translation gives CSAPSEDGAPVINEQFF.

This clonotype was counted a few times. The chain recombines TRBV5-6 with TRBJ1-1; D is undetermined. CDR3 length: 15 amino acids. Germline V CDR1 and CDR2: SGHDT, YYEEEE. Trimming removed 5 bases from V and 1 base from J, with 15 bases in between. CDR3 amino acids: CASRGWDTGNTEAFF. DNA of the CDR3: TGTGCCAGCAGGGGGTGGGATACGGGGAACACTGAAGCTTTCTTT.

This clonotype was detected only once. Being one base from a much bigger clone, this may be a read error. The chain joins TRBV28 to TRBJ1-2, with D unclear. The length of the CDR3 is 12 residues. V was cut by 3 bases and J by 6 bases, with 8 bases left in between. The germline V gene encodes CDR1 MDHEN and CDR2 SYDVKM. CDR3 nucleotides: TGTGCCAGCAGTTTTAGGGTGAATGGCTACACCTTC. It encodes CASSFRVNGYTF.

This clonotype was seen a few times. The chain is built from TRBV7-2 and TRBJ1-2; D is unclear. This CDR3 contains 12 residues. V lost 5 bases, J lost 7 bases, and 11 bases lay in between. CDR1 and CDR2 from the germline V gene are SGHTA and FQGNSA. This CDR3 reads CASSPPAPGYTF. DNA of the CDR3: TGTGCCAGCAGCCCCCCCGCCCCTGGCTACACCTTC.

This clonotype was counted ten times or more. The CDR3 DNA is TGCGCCAGCAGCCAAAACCGGGACGCCTCCTACGAGCAGTACTTC. Its protein is CASSQNRDASYEQYF. The chain couples TRBV4-1 to TRBJ2-7; D is possibly TRBD1 or TRBD2 (5 bases each). The CDR3 runs 15 residues. The germline gives CDR1 MGHRA, CDR2 YSYEKL. V lost 2 bases and J lost 0, with 11 bases in between.

The chain links TRBV6-1 to TRBJ1-1, with D perhaps matching TRBD1 (6 bases). V lost 6 bases and J lost 1, with 18 bases in between. The CDR3 extends over 16 amino acids. Per the germline V gene, CDR1 is MNHNS and CDR2 is SASEGT. The chain's CDR3 is CASRDKTGGGNTEAFF. In DNA, the CDR3 is TGTGCCAGCAGGGATAAGACAGGCGGAGGGAACACTGAAGCTTTCTTT.

The table lists this clonotype with many counts. J is TRBJ2-7 and V is TRBV2, with a tentative D call TRBD1 (5 bases). The germline V gene encodes CDR1 SNHLY and CDR2 FYNNEI. Deletions cut 4 bases from V and 3 bases from J, with 16 bases between. This CDR3 has 15 residues. This CDR3 is CASSVNGAVVYEQYF. CDR3 nucleotides: TGTGCCAGCAGTGTTAATGGGGCAGTAGTCTACGAGCAGTACTTC.

This clonotype was seen a few times. This chain joins TRBV11-2 and TRBJ2-5; D may be TRBD2 (5 bases). Trimming stripped 0 bases from V and 3 bases from J, with 17 bases between. The CDR3 spans 17 residues. CDR1 SGHAT and CDR2 FQNNGV come from the germline V gene. The CDR3 sequence is CASSLDGSVGQKETQYF. The CDR3, as DNA: TGTGCCAGCAGCTTAGATGGTAGCGTGGGTCAGAAAGAGACCCAGTACTTC. The entire variable domain, with the rest obtained from reference TRBV11-2 and TRBJ2-5, is as follows: EAGVAQSPRYKIIEKRQSVAFWCNPISGHATLYWYQQILGQGPKLLIQFQNNGVVDDSQLPKDRFSAERLKGVDSTLKIQPAKLEDSAVYLCASSLDGSVGQKETQYFGPGTRLLVL.

This clonotype was counted many times. The CDR3: CSARSAQAIYEQYF. The CDR3 DNA reads as TGCAGTGCTAGGAGTGCGCAGGCGATCTACGAGCAGTACTTC. The rearrangement uses TRBV20-1 and TRBJ2-7, with unresolved D. CDR1 and CDR2 from the germline V gene are DFQATT and SNEGSKA (reference sequence). V was shortened by 3 bases and J by 3 bases, with 15 bases between the two germline ends. This CDR3 is built from 14 residues.

This clonotype was seen at least ten times. The chain couples TRBV12-3 or TRBV12-4 to TRBJ1-1; 7 bases align to TRBD1. This CDR3 is built from 12 residues. J gave up 5 bases and V 11 bases, and 8 bases lay outside the gene matches. The CDR3 DNA reads as TGTGCCGGCCGGGACAGAGATACTGAAGCTTTCTTT. Its protein is CAGRDRDTEAFF.

Ten or more counts support this clonotype. This chain joins TRBV12-3 or TRBV12-4 and TRBJ1-2, with 10 bases that match TRBD1. V was pared by 6 bases and J by 4 bases, with 5 bases of the junction left unmatched. CDR3 length: 14 amino acids. This CDR3 is CASRETGGGYGYTF. The CDR3, as DNA: TGTGCCAGCAGGGAGACAGGGGGCGGCTATGGCTACACCTTC.

In its sample, this clonotype was seen many times. This rearrangement joins TRBV29-1 to TRBJ2-7, with unresolved D. The CDR3 extends over 12 amino acids. The germline V and J ends were trimmed by 7 bases and 3 bases, with 13 bases remaining between them. The germline V gene has CDR1 SQVTM and CDR2 ANQGSEA. CDR3 sequence (DNA): TGCAGCGGAGGTACGAAGGGCTACGAGCAGTACTTC. Residues: CSGGTKGYEQYF.